This T cell receptor (beta chain) was sequenced in a study of beta chain features in type 1 diabetes. Reverse transcribing all isolated RNA meant expressed TCRB transcripts were sequenced. TCRdb keeps only in-frame clones here, not all; method: immunoSEQ multiplex PCR. Of over 700,000 clones listed, 15% to 20% are singletons. The CDR3 loop spans 16 amino acids. Germline lookup yields CDR1 MDHEN and CDR2 SYDVKM. The ends lost 6 bases at V and 5 bases at J; junction bases unmatched: 15. This chain joins TRBV28 and TRBJ2-5; 7 nucleotides match TRBD2. The sample comprised naive CD4+ T cells from blood. The receptor was derived from a woman younger than 30 in good health. CDR3 nucleotide sequence: TGTGCCAGCAGCCCCGTGGTCTTACTAGCGCCGGAGACCCAGTACTTC. This sequence encodes CASSPVVLLAPETQYF.